The clone carrying this T cell receptor beta chain was seen at least ten times. These data originate in a study of regulatory T cells in long-lasting Graves disease. The CDR3 has 11 residues. V shed 6 bases and J shed 5 bases, with 10 bases lying between them. Per the germline V gene, CDR1 is SQVTM and CDR2 is ANQGSEA. Time point given: persistent/refractory GD, antithyroid drugs over 5 years with positive TRAb. The TCR library used RNA extracted from PBMCs. Patients came from an endocrinology department in Xi'an, China. The TCR beta library used iRepertoire HTBI primers with Arm-PCR amplification of CDR3. From the multiplex PCR reads, TCRdb called clonotypes with MiXCR, one entry per CDR3 protein. The sample contains around 400,000 distinct CDR3 sequences, roughly 24% of which appear only once.

The sequence came from a middle-aged woman with Graves disease. This sequence joins TRBV29-1 and TRBJ1-1; tentatively, D is TRBD1 (6 bases). Sequencing was performed on peripheral blood mononuclear cells (PBMCs), taken when the disease was refractory, from a patient treated with antithyroid drugs. CDR3 residues: CSVRGGTEAFF. The CDR3 DNA is TGCAGCGTCAGGGGAGGGACTGAAGCTTTCTTT. Based on the CDR3 plus reference TRBV29-1 and TRBJ1-1, the full variable domain is SAVISQKPSRDICQRGTSLTIQCQVDSQVTMMFWYRQQPGQSLTLIATANQGSEATYESGFVIDKFPISRPNLTFSTLTVSNMSPEDSSIYLCSVRGGTEAFFGQGTRLTVV.